Each of the 14 T cell receptor beta chains below was sequenced from the same sample in a study of human T cells and chemical hapten exposure. The time point: pre-sensitization, week 0. Treatment described: therapeutic diphenylcyclopropenone sensitization with weekly scalp DPC. MiXCR was run by TCRdb on the RACE reads, yielding one entry per CDR3 protein. The repertoire includes approximately 320,000 distinct CDR3 sequences, 5.5% of them detected once, and about 7.7% sits in the top ten. Sample: whole blood, taken in connection with sensitization to the hapten diphenylcyclopropenone (DPC). These receptors came from a woman in her late teens or twenties with alopecia areata. Some clones in this sample may be carry-over from other donors' samples.

The chain has TRBV29-1 and TRBJ1-1, with D unresolved. Germline values: CDR1 SQVTM, CDR2 ANQGSEA. V was trimmed by 1 base and J by 5 bases, leaving 11 bases between them. The CDR3 spans 13 residues. CDR3 sequence (DNA): TGCAGCGTTGAAGCCGACATAGAAACTGAAGCTTTCTTT. Amino acid sequence: CSVEADIETEAFF.

Only a few counts were recorded for this clonotype. This sequence joins TRBV4-2 and TRBJ1-5; D ambiguous. Germline V lookup: CDR1 LGHNA, CDR2 YNFKEQ. V was clipped by 0 bases and J by 0 bases, with 15 bases between them. CDR3 length equals 18 residues. The CDR3 bases are TGTGCCAGCAGCCAAGATCGGATAGGGTGGTATAGCAATCAGCCCCAGCATTTT. Its translation: CASSQDRIGWYSNQPQHF.

This clonotype has only a few counts. The chain combines TRBV12-3 or TRBV12-4 with TRBJ2-7; TRBD1 is a possible D gene (6 bases). V was cut by 2 bases and J by 6 bases, with 8 bases left in between. The CDR3 totals 12 residues. The CDR3 coding sequence is TGTGCCAGCAGTTTACTCAGGGGCGAGCAGTACTTC. It translates to CASSLLRGEQYF.

In this sample, this clonotype turned up many times. The chain links TRBV11-2 to TRBJ2-3; D unclear. CDR1 is SGHAT, CDR2 FQNNGV, per germline. V was clipped by 1 base and J by 0 bases, with 11 bases between them. The CDR3 runs 16 residues. The CDR3 region is CASSLVNTASTDTQYF. The CDR3, as DNA: TGTGCCAGCAGCTTAGTTAACACGGCTAGCACAGATACGCAGTATTTT. The full variable domain, completed using reference TRBV11-2 and TRBJ2-3, is EAGVAQSPRYKIIEKRQSVAFWCNPISGHATLYWYQQILGQGPKLLIQFQNNGVVDDSQLPKDRFSAERLKGVDSTLKIQPAKLEDSAVYLCASSLVNTASTDTQYFGPGTRLTVL.

The sample holds many counts of this clonotype. This rearrangement joins TRBV10-3 to TRBJ2-3; 7 positions match TRBD1. This CDR3 is 15 amino acids long. CDR1 and CDR2 from the germline V gene are ENHRY and SYGVKD. V was clipped by 6 bases and J by 2 bases; unmatched bases: 8. The CDR3 here is CAISRAGTDTDTQYF. The CDR3 coding sequence is TGTGCCATCAGCCGAGCCGGGACAGACACAGATACGCAGTATTTT.

This clonotype appeared many times. The chain employs TRBV12-3 or TRBV12-4 and TRBJ2-3; no definite D call. Trimming took 1 base from V and 7 from J, leaving 3 bases between them. This CDR3 has 11 residues. The CDR3 loop is CASSLGYTQYF. CDR3 bases: TGTGCCAGCAGTTTAGGGTATACGCAGTATTTT.

V usage is TRBV6-6 and J usage is TRBJ2-7; TRBD1 is a possible D gene (5 bases). Germline V gives CDR1 MNHNY, CDR2 SVGAGI (reference sequence). This CDR3 spans 14 amino acids. V was shortened by 7 bases and J by 0 bases, with 13 bases between the two germline ends. The CDR3: CASTSDSLSYEQYF. In DNA form, the CDR3 reads TGTGCCAGCACCTCTGACAGCCTCTCCTACGAGCAGTACTTC.

In this sample, this clonotype turned up many times. The rearrangement links TRBV9 to TRBJ2-3; D not certain. V was clipped by 0 bases and J by 1 base, with 3 bases between them. This CDR3 is built from 13 residues. From germline, CDR1 is SGDLS and CDR2 YYNGEE. The CDR3 sequence: CASSVAGTDTQYF. For the CDR3, the DNA is TGTGCCAGCAGCGTAGCCGGCACAGATACGCAGTATTTT.

This clonotype has ten or more counts. The chain links TRBV12-3 or TRBV12-4 to TRBJ1-2; D is undetermined. The CDR3 runs 16 residues. Trimming pared 8 bases from V and 3 bases from J, leaving 22 bases between. CDR3 loop: CASSPGPVQPYYGYTF. Written as DNA, the CDR3 is TGTGCCAGCTCACCAGGTCCTGTCCAGCCCTACTATGGCTACACCTTC.

This chain links TRBV4-1 with TRBJ1-6; D not certain. Trimming took off 1 base at V and 0 bases at J, with 4 bases between the two ends. The CDR3 runs to 15 residues. CDR1 and CDR2 (germline): MGHRA, YSYEKL. The CDR3 DNA reads TGCGCCAGCAGCCAAGTAGTCTCCTATAATTCACCCCTCCACTTT. Translating it yields CASSQVVSYNSPLHF.

The sample holds many counts of this clonotype. This chain joins TRBV21-1 and TRBJ2-4. TRBV21-1 corresponds to a pseudogene. There are 16 residues in the CDR3. CDR3 protein: CASSNFTELAKNIQYF. The CDR3, as DNA: TGTGCCAGCAGCAATTTCACGGAACTAGCCAAAAACATTCAGTACTTC.

The chain joins TRBV2 to TRBJ2-2; 7 bases line up with TRBD1. Trimming at V came to 6 bases and at J to 4 bases, leaving 11 bases not matched to a gene. CDR1 and CDR2 (germline): SNHLY, FYNNEI. This CDR3 has 16 residues. The CDR3, as DNA: TGTGCCAGCAGACCACAGGGGCCGATCTTCACCGGGGAGCTGTTTTTT. Its protein product is CASRPQGPIFTGELFF. The variable domain in full, with the rest retrieved from reference TRBV2 and TRBJ2-2, is EPEVTQTPSHQVTQMGQEVILRCVPISNHLYFYWYRQILGQKVEFLVSFYNNEISEKSEIFDDQFSVERPDGSNFTLKIRSTKLEDSAMYFCASRPQGPIFTGELFFGEGSRLTVL.

Concerning this clonotype itself: One end of the junction does not line up with germline, which may come from a read error. The rearrangement links TRBV28 to TRBJ1-1; 8 nucleotides line up with TRBD1. Germline V gene data show CDR1 as MDHEN and CDR2 as SYDVKM. The CDR3 has 13 residues. The CDR3, as DNA: TGTGCCAGCATCAGGACAGGGAACACTGAAGCTTCCTTT. Translated: CASIRTGNTEASF.

This clonotype was counted a few times. The chain has TRBV6-5 and TRBJ2-3; a weak D match, TRBD1 (5 bases). CDR1 and CDR2 (germline): MNHEY, SVGAGI. Between the trimmed V and J ends, which lost 3 bases and 0 bases, there was a span of 10 bases. The CDR3 has 15 residues. DNA for the CDR3: TGTGCCAGCAGTTATTGGAAGGGGAGCACAGATACGCAGTATTTT. Encoded protein: CASSYWKGSTDTQYF.